Below, 26 T cell receptor beta chains from the same sample are listed, as sequenced in a study of CD8 T cells in ankylosing spondylitis. TCRdb redid the calling of the 5' RACE reads with MiXCR, one entry per CDR3 protein. There are more than 100,000 distinct CDR3 sequences in the sample; roughly 11% occur only once, and about 4% lies in the top ten. Sequenced material: blood, either unsorted or a sorted T cell fraction (not recorded which). Receptors were obtained from a female donor with ankylosing spondylitis or in good health (not recorded which).

This clonotype appeared many times. V gene TRBV4-2 combines with J gene TRBJ2-7, with TRBD2 matching over 13 bases. Looked up from germline, CDR1 is LGHNA and CDR2 is YNFKEQ. Trimming removed 1 base from V and 4 bases from J; junction bases left unmatched: 4. The CDR3 is 16 residues long. The CDR3 loop is CASSQVTSGGAYEQYF. The CDR3 region has the DNA TGTGCCAGCAGCCAAGTAACTAGCGGGGGGGCTTACGAGCAGTACTTC.

This clonotype was recorded many times. The chain is built from TRBV7-8 and TRBJ1-1, with no clear D. The germline V gene encodes CDR1 SGHVS and CDR2 FQNEAQ. The V gene lost 5 bases and the J gene lost 8 bases, with 21 bases spanning the gap. This CDR3 has 15 amino acids. CDR3 DNA sequence: TGTGCCAGCAGCCCTTTCTCCGGGTCGGTGGGGGAAGCTTTCTTT. This encodes CASSPFSGSVGEAFF.

Details on this clonotype: A much bigger clone sits one base away, suggesting this may be a read error. The chain uses TRBV3-1 and TRBJ2-6, with D tentatively TRBD2 (6 bases). The CDR3 runs to 15 residues. Germline V gives CDR1 LGHDT, CDR2 YNNKEL (reference sequence). The CDR3: CASSRGLPRTNVPTF. CDR3 DNA sequence: TGTGCCAGCAGCCGCGGACTACCACGGACCAACGTCCCGACTTTC.

The table lists this clonotype with a few counts. The chain recombines TRBV20-1 with TRBJ2-7, with D possibly being TRBD2 (5 bases). With 3 bases removed from V and 0 bases from J, the gap between germline ends came to 12 bases. The CDR3 consists of 14 residues. CDR1 is DFQATT and CDR2 is SNEGSKA in the germline V gene (reference sequence). This CDR3 is CSASLWGDSYEQYF. DNA of the CDR3: TGCAGTGCTAGTCTGTGGGGAGACTCCTACGAGCAGTACTTC.

There are many counts of this clonotype. The CDR3 DNA sequence: TGTGCCAGCAGACCTTTTATGGACACTGAAGCTTTCTTT. Translated, it gives CASRPFMDTEAFF. The chain links TRBV12-3 or TRBV12-4 to TRBJ1-1; no clear D. V was clipped by 6 bases and J by 3 bases, with 11 bases between them. The CDR3 totals 13 residues.

In this sample, this clonotype turned up many times. The rearrangement joins TRBV20-1 to TRBJ1-5; 8 bases match TRBD1. Per germline, CDR1 DFQATT and CDR2 SNEGSKA (reference sequence). The CDR3 loop spans 13 amino acids. V was clipped by 5 bases and J by 7 bases; unmatched bases: 7. The CDR3 loop is CSAAGGVRQPQHF. The CDR3 nucleotides read TGCAGTGCTGCAGGGGGCGTTCGACAGCCCCAGCATTTT.

The sample holds many counts of this clonotype. The genes are TRBV12-3 or TRBV12-4 and TRBJ2-7; tentatively, D is TRBD2 (5 bases). Trimming pared 2 bases from V and 3 bases from J, leaving 8 bases between. This CDR3 is built from 13 residues. DNA of the CDR3: TGTGCCAGCAGTTTAAGCGGAGTCTACGAGCAGTACTTC. It is translated as CASSLSGVYEQYF.

This clonotype was counted many times. V is TRBV20-1 and J is TRBJ2-7; no reliable D call. This CDR3 has 13 amino acids. Germline V lookup: CDR1 DFQATT, CDR2 SNEGSKA (reference sequence). V lost 7 bases to trimming and J lost 0 bases, with 13 bases between them. This chain's CDR3 is CSVASRSSYEQYF. CDR3 nucleotides: TGCAGTGTAGCCAGCCGGAGCTCCTACGAGCAGTACTTC.

This clonotype was observed many times. The V call is TRBV5-5, the J call TRBJ1-6; 8 bases map to TRBD1. The V and J ends lost 4 bases and 9 bases, in that order; junction bases with no gene match: 9. The CDR3 covers 15 residues. CDR1 is SGHKS and CDR2 is YYEKEE in the germline V gene (reference sequence). The CDR3 reads CASSLGGTGTSPLHF. The CDR3 nucleotides read TGTGCCAGCAGCCTTGGCGGGACAGGTACTTCACCCCTCCACTTT.

In its sample, this clonotype was seen many times. The chain uses TRBV5-1 and TRBJ2-1; TRBD1 might be the D (5 bases). CDR1 and CDR2 (germline): SGHRS, YFSETQ. V was trimmed by 2 bases and J by 1 base, leaving 16 bases between them. The CDR3 covers 17 residues. The DNA for the CDR3 is TGCGCCAGCAGCTTTAAGACAGCTCCTATGTCCTACAATGAGCAGTTCTTC. It yields the protein CASSFKTAPMSYNEQFF.

This clonotype was observed at least ten times. This sequence joins TRBV6-1 and TRBJ1-2, with D possibly matching TRBD1 (5 bases). Germline values: CDR1 MNHNS, CDR2 SASEGT. This CDR3 has 14 amino acids. Trimming took off 5 bases at V and 3 bases at J, with 13 bases between the two ends. CDR3 nucleotides: TGTGCCAGCAGTCTCCGGGACGTAGACTATGGCTACACCTTC. It translates to CASSLRDVDYGYTF.

This clonotype appeared a few times. Possible read error: a much larger clone is one base away. This chain connects TRBV7-8 to TRBJ2-1, with D perhaps TRBD1 (6 bases). CDR1 and CDR2 from the germline V gene are SGHVS and FQNEAQ. The CDR3 consists of 15 residues. The CDR3 sequence: CVSRPGQRIFNEQFF. The DNA for the CDR3 is TGTGTCAGCAGACCGGGACAACGCATTTTCAATGAGCAGTTCTTC.

This clonotype was recorded many times. This chain uses TRBV4-2 with TRBJ1-1, with D unclear. CDR1 is LGHNA, CDR2 YNFKEQ, per germline. This CDR3 has 14 amino acids. V was pared by 4 bases and J by 0 bases, with 9 bases between. For the CDR3, the DNA is TGTGCCAGCAGCCCCGGACGGTTGAACACTGAAGCTTTCTTT. Amino acid sequence: CASSPGRLNTEAFF.

This clonotype was seen only a few times. The genes are TRBV5-1 and TRBJ1-2; 7 bases align to TRBD1. In germline, CDR1 is SGHRS, CDR2 YFSETQ. Trimming at V came to 3 bases and at J to 7 bases, leaving 9 bases not matched to a gene. There are 14 residues in the CDR3. CDR3 residues: CASSSTGTETGYTF. CDR3 coding DNA: TGCGCCAGCAGCTCCACCGGGACAGAAACTGGCTACACCTTC. Full variable domain (remainder filled in from reference TRBV5-1 and TRBJ1-2): KAGVTQTPRYLIKTRGQQVTLSCSPISGHRSVSWYQQTPGQGLQFLFEYFSETQRNKGNFPGRFSGRQFSNSRSEMNVSTLELGDSALYLCASSSTGTETGYTFGSGTRLTVV.

As to this clonotype: A much larger clone lies a single base off, so this may be a read error. The gene calls are TRBV12-3 or TRBV12-4 and TRBJ2-6; D may be TRBD1 (6 bases). This CDR3 comprises 15 residues. The CDR3: CVSSLRGTGANVLTF. CDR3 DNA sequence: TGTGTCAGCAGTTTAAGGGGGACTGGGGCCAACGTCCTGACTTTC.

This clonotype was seen ten or more times. This rearrangement joins TRBV10-3 to TRBJ1-2, with 8 bases matching TRBD1. The CDR3 loop spans 13 amino acids. V lost 8 bases, J lost 6 bases, and 8 bases stayed unmatched. Germline loops: CDR1 ENHRY, CDR2 SYGVKD. CDR3 amino acids: CAIAETGDNGYTF. The CDR3 DNA sequence: TGTGCCATCGCAGAGACAGGGGATAATGGCTACACCTTC.

This clonotype was counted many times. This chain joins TRBV5-1 and TRBJ2-4, with TRBD2 matching over 10 bases. This CDR3 contains 18 residues. CDR1 SGHRS and CDR2 YFSETQ come from the germline V gene. V was pared by 0 bases and J by 0 bases, with 6 bases of the junction left unmatched. The CDR3 DNA reads as TGCGCCAGCAGCTTGGCTAGCGGGAGAGCAGAAGCCAAAAACATTCAGTACTTC. Residues: CASSLASGRAEAKNIQYF.

This clonotype was seen repeatedly, ten times or more. The rearrangement uses TRBV14 and TRBJ1-2; 8 bases line up with TRBD1. Germline assignment: CDR1 SGHDN and CDR2 FVKESK. CDR3 size: 15 residues. V lost 1 base to trimming and J lost 8 bases; unmatched junction nucleotides: 9. CDR3 sequence: CASSQGLQGARGYTF. CDR3 in DNA: TGTGCCAGCAGCCAAGGACTTCAGGGGGCGCGGGGCTACACCTTC.

In its sample, this clonotype was seen many times. The CDR3 here is CASSTDGNTEAFF. CDR3 DNA sequence: TGTGCCAGCAGTACGGACGGGAACACTGAAGCTTTCTTT. The chain combines TRBV12-3 or TRBV12-4 with TRBJ1-1; D call uncertain. The CDR3 runs to 13 residues. V lost 5 bases to trimming and J lost 1 base, with 8 bases between them.

This clonotype occurred many times. The rearrangement joins TRBV5-6 to TRBJ2-2; 10 positions agree with TRBD1. Losses at the gene ends were 2 bases for V and 7 bases for J; bases not matched to a gene: 5. There are 15 residues in the CDR3. Germline loops: CDR1 SGHDT, CDR2 YYEEEE. CDR3: CASSFWDRGDGELFF. The CDR3 DNA follows: TGTGCCAGCAGCTTTTGGGACAGGGGAGACGGGGAGCTGTTTTTT.

This clonotype came up many times. The V call is TRBV12-3 or TRBV12-4, the J call TRBJ1-3; tentative D call: TRBD1 (5 bases). This CDR3 is built from 15 residues. The V end lost 6 bases, the J end lost 1 base, and 13 bases lay between the germline ends. The CDR3 region has the DNA TGTGCCAGCAGCCTAAGTGGGACGTCTGGAAACACCATATATTTT. Encoded protein: CASSLSGTSGNTIYF.

In its sample, this clonotype was seen many times. The germline gene is not matched at one end of the junction; a read error may be the cause. The genes are TRBV29-1 and TRBJ1-2; D is unresolved. This CDR3 contains 12 residues. Germline values: CDR1 SQVTM, CDR2 ANQGSEA. This CDR3 reads CSDEGISNGYTF. The DNA of the CDR3 is TGCAGCGATGAAGGGATTTCAAATGGCTACACCTTC.

There are many counts of this clonotype. CDR3 in DNA: TGTGCCAGCAGTTGGAGGGAGAGGGCAAACACCATATATTTT. Translating gives CASSWRERANTIYF. The chain recombines TRBV27 with TRBJ1-3; D unclear. The CDR3 runs to 14 residues. Trimming took 4 bases from V and 6 from J, leaving 13 bases between them. Germline V gene lookup returns CDR1 MNHEY and CDR2 SMNVEV (reference sequence).

This clonotype turned up a few times. The chain employs TRBV7-9 and TRBJ2-7; 8 nucleotides align to TRBD1. Germline CDR1 and CDR2: SEHNR and FQNEAQ (reference sequence). The CDR3 sequence is 15 residues long. V lost 5 bases to trimming and J lost 3 bases; unmatched junction nucleotides: 9. CDR3 DNA: TGTGCCAGCAGCCCCGGGGACAGGCCTTTCTACGAGCAGTACTTC. Its protein product is CASSPGDRPFYEQYF.

The sample holds many counts of this clonotype. The chain links TRBV28 to TRBJ2-7; D unclear. The CDR3 loop spans 12 amino acids. The V gene's germline CDR1 is MDHEN and CDR2 SYDVKM. The V and J ends lost 2 bases and 6 bases respectively, with 8 bases between them. The CDR3 loop reads CASSLNIAEQYF. CDR3 coding DNA: TGTGCCAGCAGTTTAAACATCGCCGAGCAGTACTTC.

V gene TRBV5-4 combines with J gene TRBJ1-2; 7 bases are shared with TRBD1. This CDR3 region has 15 residues. Germline values: CDR1 SGHNT, CDR2 YYREEE (reference sequence). With 1 base clipped from V and 0 bases from J, the junction kept 3 bases outside the gene matches. The CDR3 coding sequence is TGTGCCAGCAGCTTGACAGGGGAGGCTAACTATGGCTACACCTTC. This translates into CASSLTGEANYGYTF.